This is a list of T cell receptor beta chains from one sample in a study of cytomegalovirus exposure and HLA in healthy donors. Assay used: immunoSEQ multiplex PCR; TCRdb lists only in-frame clones, some missing. The sample carries 180,000 or so clones, 75% to 80% recorded once. Material: PBMCs. The receptors were sampled from a female donor in good health and CMV-seronegative. Both conserved end residues are part of each CDR3. Fields, in order: J gene, D gene, V gene, clone size, CDR3 protein, CDR3 DNA. The D gene is left open where the match is weak. Size is omitted from some rows. Given values are once, few, many or a class for expanded clones.

>TRBJ2-5|.|TRBV7-2|.
CASSELWGRGRQETQYF
TGTGCCAGCAGCGAACTTTGGGGTCGGGGGAGACAAGAGACCCAGTACTTC
>TRBJ1-1|.|TRBV7-3|once
CASSPRANTEAFF
TGTGCCAGCAGCCCCAGGGCGAACACTGAAGCTTTCTTT
>TRBJ2-2|TRBD2|TRBV4-2|once
CASSQVGLAGGHTGELFF
TGTGCCAGCAGCCAAGTGGGACTAGCGGGGGGCCACACCGGGGAGCTGTTTTTT
>TRBJ1-3|.|TRBV5-6|.
CASSLGYPGAPSSGNTIYF
TGTGCCAGCAGCTTGGGTTATCCAGGGGCACCTAGCTCTGGAAACACCATATATTTT
>TRBJ2-3|TRBD2|TRBV7-8|few
CASSFRLAGFTDTQYF
TGTGCCAGCAGCTTTAGACTAGCGGGATTTACAGATACGCAGTATTTT
>TRBJ1-3|.|TRBV6-5|.
CASSYAGDSGNTIYF
TGTGCCAGCAGTTACGCGGGGGACTCTGGAAACACCATATATTTT
>TRBJ2-1|TRBD2|TRBV5-1|.
CASSLASGGNEQFF
TGCGCCAGCAGCTTGGCGAGCGGGGGTAATGAGCAGTTCTTC
>TRBJ1-5|.|TRBV6-1|.
CASSYLSIEQPQHF
TGTGCCAGCAGTTATTTGTCCATAGAGCAGCCCCAGCATTTT
>TRBJ1-1|TRBD1|TRBV29-1|.
CSVSGGDTEAFF
TGCAGCGTTTCAGGGGGCGACACTGAAGCTTTCTTT
>TRBJ2-3|TRBD1|TRBV29-1|few
CSVEADRAPLLSQYF
TGCAGCGTTGAAGCCGACAGGGCCCCTCTTCTCTCGCAGTATTTT
>TRBJ1-1|.|TRBV5-1|.
CASSPGTRNTEAFF
TGCGCCAGCAGCCCCGGGACTAGGAACACTGAAGCTTTCTTT
>TRBJ1-2|.|TRBV9|once
CASSPRQRPNYGYTF
TGTGCCAGCAGCCCAAGGCAGCGACCTAACTATGGCTACACCTTC
>TRBJ2-1|.|TRBV5-6|.
CASSLPGLVSSYNEQFF
TGTGCCAGCAGCTTACCGGGATTGGTGAGCTCCTACAATGAGCAGTTCTTC
>TRBJ2-3|TRBD2|TRBV12-5|few
CASGLSGGVTDTQYF
TGTGCTAGTGGTCTTAGCGGGGGGGTCACAGATACGCAGTATTTT
>TRBJ2-5|TRBD2|TRBV2|few
CASTRDREGAETQYF
TGTGCCAGCACCCGCGATCGGGAGGGAGCTGAGACCCAGTACTTC
>TRBJ2-7|TRBD2|TRBV5-4|once
CASSLGGLAGSYEQYF
TGTGCCAGCAGCTTGGGGGGCCTAGCGGGGTCCTACGAGCAGTACTTC